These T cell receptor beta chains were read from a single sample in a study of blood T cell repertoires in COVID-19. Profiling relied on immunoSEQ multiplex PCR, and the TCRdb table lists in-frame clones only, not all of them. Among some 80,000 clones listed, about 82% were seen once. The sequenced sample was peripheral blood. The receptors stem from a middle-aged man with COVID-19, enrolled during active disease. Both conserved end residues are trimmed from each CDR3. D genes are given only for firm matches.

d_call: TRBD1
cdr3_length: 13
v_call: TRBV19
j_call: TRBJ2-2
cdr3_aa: ASSSYRGHTGELF

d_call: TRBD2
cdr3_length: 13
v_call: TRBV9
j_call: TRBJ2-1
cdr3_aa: ASSTRTSVEAEQF

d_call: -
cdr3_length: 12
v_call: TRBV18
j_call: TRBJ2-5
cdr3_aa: ASSPPPKQETQY

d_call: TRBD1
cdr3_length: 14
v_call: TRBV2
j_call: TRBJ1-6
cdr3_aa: ASSEEGTEFNSPLH

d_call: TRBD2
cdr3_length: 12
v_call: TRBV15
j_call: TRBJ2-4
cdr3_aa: ATSKASGIDIQY

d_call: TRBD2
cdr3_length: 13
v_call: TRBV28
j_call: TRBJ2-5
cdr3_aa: ASSLLTSRQETQY

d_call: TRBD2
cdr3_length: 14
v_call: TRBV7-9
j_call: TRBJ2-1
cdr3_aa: ASSLETSGAYNEQF

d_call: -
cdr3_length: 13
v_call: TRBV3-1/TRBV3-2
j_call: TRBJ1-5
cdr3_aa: ASSQGGDSNQPQH

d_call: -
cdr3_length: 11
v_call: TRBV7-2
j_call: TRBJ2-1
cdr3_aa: ASSPASYNEQF

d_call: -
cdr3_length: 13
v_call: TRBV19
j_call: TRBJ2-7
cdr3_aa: ASSIGPDSSYEQY

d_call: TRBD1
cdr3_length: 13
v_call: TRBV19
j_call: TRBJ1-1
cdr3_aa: ASSIQGARNTEAF

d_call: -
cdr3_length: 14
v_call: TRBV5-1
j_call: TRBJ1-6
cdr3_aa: ASSWRVTGGNSPLH

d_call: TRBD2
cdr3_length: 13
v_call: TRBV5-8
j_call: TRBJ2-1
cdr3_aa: ASSLILAGGNEQF

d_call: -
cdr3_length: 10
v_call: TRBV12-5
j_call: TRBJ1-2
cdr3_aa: ASGEYNYGYT

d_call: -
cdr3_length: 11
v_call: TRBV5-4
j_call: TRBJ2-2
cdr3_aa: ASSRTGTGELF

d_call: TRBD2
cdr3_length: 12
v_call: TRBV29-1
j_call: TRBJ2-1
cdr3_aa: STVAGGSGNEQF

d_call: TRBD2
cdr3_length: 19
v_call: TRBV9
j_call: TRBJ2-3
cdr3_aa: ASSVAPPGTSGASSTDTQY

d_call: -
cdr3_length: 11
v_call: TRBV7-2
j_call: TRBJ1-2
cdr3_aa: ASSLVLLAGYT

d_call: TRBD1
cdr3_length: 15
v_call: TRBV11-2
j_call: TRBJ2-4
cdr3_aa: ASTPLTGGQGRNIQY

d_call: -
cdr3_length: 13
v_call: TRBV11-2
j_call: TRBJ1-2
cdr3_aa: ASSLSPTGDYGYT

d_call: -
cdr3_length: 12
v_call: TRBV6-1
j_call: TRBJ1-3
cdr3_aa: ASSDRFSGNTIY

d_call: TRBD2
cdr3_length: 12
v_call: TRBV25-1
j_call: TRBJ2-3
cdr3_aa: ASGGLAGADTQY

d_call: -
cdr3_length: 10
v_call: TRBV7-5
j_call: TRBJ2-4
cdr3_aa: ARSYGTSEDN

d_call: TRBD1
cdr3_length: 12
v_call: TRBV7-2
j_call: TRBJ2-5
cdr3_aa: ASSFRTGEETQY

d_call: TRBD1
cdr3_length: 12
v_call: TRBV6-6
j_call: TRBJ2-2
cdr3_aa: ASTLGQAAGELF

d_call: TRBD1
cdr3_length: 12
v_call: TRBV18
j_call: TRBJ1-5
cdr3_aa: ASSPGQGRQPQH

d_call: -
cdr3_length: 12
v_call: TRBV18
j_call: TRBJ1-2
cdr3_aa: ASSPFDSTDGYT

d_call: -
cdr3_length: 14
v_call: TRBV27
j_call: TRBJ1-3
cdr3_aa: ASSPDFRTSGNTIY

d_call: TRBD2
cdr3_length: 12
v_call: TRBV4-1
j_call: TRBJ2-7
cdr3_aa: ASSPSGSLYEQY

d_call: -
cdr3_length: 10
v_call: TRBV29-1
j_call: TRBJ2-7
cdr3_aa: SVGHYPYEQY

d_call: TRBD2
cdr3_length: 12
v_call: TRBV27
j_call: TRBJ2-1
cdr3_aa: ASRGLAENNEQF

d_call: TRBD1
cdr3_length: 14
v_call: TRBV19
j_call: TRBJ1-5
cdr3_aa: ASRYTGGSGNQPQH

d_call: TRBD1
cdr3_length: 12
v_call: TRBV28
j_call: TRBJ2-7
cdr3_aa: ASSRTGNYYEQY

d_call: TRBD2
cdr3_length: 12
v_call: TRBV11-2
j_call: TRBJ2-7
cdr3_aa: ASSIAGQAYEQY

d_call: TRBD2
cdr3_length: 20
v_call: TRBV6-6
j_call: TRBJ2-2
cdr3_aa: ASSRKTHRGLAALARTGELF

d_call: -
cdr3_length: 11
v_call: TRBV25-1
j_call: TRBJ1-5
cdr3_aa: ASSVEGDQPQH

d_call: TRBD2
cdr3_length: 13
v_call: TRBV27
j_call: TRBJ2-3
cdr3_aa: ASSKTSGRTDTQY

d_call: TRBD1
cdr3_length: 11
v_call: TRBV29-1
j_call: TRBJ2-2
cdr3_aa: SVQGELTGELF

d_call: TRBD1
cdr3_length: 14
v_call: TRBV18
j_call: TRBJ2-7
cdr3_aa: ASSHPDRGVTYEQY

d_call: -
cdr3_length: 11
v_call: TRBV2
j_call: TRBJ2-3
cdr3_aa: ASGRVSTDTQY

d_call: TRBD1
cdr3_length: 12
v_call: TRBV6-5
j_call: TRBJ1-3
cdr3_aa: ASSSGTGRNTIY

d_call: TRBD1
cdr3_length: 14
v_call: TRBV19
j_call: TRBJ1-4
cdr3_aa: ASSGRDRGTNEKLF

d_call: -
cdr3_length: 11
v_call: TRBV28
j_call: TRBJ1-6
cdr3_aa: ASSMGTLANLH

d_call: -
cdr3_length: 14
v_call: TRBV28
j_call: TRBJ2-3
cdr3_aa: ASRPGAATRTDTQY

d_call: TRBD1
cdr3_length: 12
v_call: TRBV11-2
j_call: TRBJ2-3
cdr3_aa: ASSHGQGEGTQY

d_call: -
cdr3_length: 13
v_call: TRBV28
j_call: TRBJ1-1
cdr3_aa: ASSPTQGWGVEAF

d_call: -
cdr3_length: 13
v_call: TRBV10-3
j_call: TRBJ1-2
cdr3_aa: AISESFDTAHGYT

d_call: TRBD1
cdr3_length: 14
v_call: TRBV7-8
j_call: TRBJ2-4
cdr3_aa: ASSPGTGLAKNIQY

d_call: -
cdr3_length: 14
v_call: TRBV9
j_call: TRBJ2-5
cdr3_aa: ASSSHSGVGGETQY

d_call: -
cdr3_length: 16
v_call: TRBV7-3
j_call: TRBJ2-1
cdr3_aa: ASSLIGSGLSSYNEQF

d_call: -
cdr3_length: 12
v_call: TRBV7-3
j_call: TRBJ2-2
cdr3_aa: ASSPNPFAGELF

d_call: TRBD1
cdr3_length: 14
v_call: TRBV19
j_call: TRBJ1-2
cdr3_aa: ASSIYDRVVYYGYT